A selection of T cell receptor beta chains follows, all from one sample in a study of shared clonotypes between healthy human individuals. Profiling relied on immunoSEQ multiplex PCR, and the TCRdb table lists in-frame clones only, not all of them. The table records fewer than 850,000 clones, 90% of them present only once. Source material: memory CD8+ T cells from PBMCs. These receptors came from a man younger than 35 in good health. Some clones in this sample may be carry-over from other donors' samples. The CDR3 runs from the conserved cysteine through the conserved F or W. A D gene is named only where the DNA matches it firmly. Part of the rows lack a size; the others show once, few, many or a class for expanded clones.

>TRBV28|TRBJ2-5|-|TRBD2
CASSPRGGSWETQYF
TGTGCCAGCAGCCCTCGGGGCGGGAGTTGGGAGACCCAGTACTTC
>TRBV19|TRBJ1-1|-|-
CATTGGGYTEAFF
TGTGCCACCACCGGGGGAGGGTACACTGAAGCTTTCTTT
>TRBV6-1|TRBJ2-3|-|TRBD1
CASSEQTGTGTDTQYF
TGTGCCAGCAGTGAACAGACCGGGACAGGCACAGATACGCAGTATTTT
>TRBV13|TRBJ2-7|-|TRBD2
CASSPYTAGGIYEQYF
TGTGCCAGCAGCCCCTACACGGCGGGAGGAATCTACGAGCAGTACTTC
>TRBV7-2|TRBJ2-7|once|-
CASSLALVTLVSEQYF
TGTGCCAGCAGCCTCGCATTGGTCACTCTCGTCTCCGAGCAGTACTTC
>TRBV2|TRBJ1-1|-|-
CASSVDGPEAFF
TGTGCCAGCAGTGTTGACGGCCCTGAAGCTTTCTTT
>TRBV28|TRBJ1-1|-|-
CASSRQLNTEAFF
TGTGCCAGCAGTCGACAGCTGAACACTGAAGCTTTCTTT
>TRBV6-5|TRBJ1-1|-|-
CASSLQGGDTEAFF
TGTGCCAGCAGTCTGCAGGGAGGTGACACTGAAGCTTTCTTT
>TRBV6-5|TRBJ2-7|-|-
CASSYSDVGYEQYF
TGTGCCAGCAGTTACTCGGACGTGGGGTACGAGCAGTACTTC
>TRBV28|TRBJ1-5|-|-
CASSLVLGNQPQHF
TGTGCCAGCAGTTTAGTTCTTGGCAATCAGCCCCAGCATTTT
>TRBV28|TRBJ2-5|-|-
CASRMRLGRGIETQYF
TGTGCCAGCAGGATGAGACTCGGACGGGGAATAGAGACCCAGTACTTC
>TRBV6-1|TRBJ1-5|-|-
CASSEGWSNQPQHF
TGTGCCAGCAGTGAAGGGTGGAGCAATCAGCCCCAGCATTTT
>TRBV6-6|TRBJ2-7|-|TRBD1
CASSSGQTNEQYF
TGTGCCAGCAGTTCGGGACAGACTAACGAGCAGTACTTC
>TRBV7-8|TRBJ2-4|-|-
CASSTDSWAKNIQYF
TGTGCCAGCAGCACCGACAGTTGGGCCAAAAACATTCAGTACTTC
>TRBV28|TRBJ1-1|-|-
CASRLIITGNTEAFF
TGTGCCAGCAGGCTTATAATAACAGGGAACACTGAAGCTTTCTTT
>TRBV29-1|TRBJ1-2|-|-
CSVDAQGAYGYTF
TGCAGCGTTGACGCACAGGGCGCCTATGGCTACACCTTC
>TRBV7-9|TRBJ2-7|-|TRBD2
CASSLALGLASLQYF
TGTGCCAGCAGCTTAGCATTGGGACTAGCGAGTCTGCAGTACTTC
>TRBV4-1|TRBJ2-1|-|TRBD2
CASSQHPSGSSYNEQFF
TGCGCCAGCAGCCAACACCCAAGCGGGAGCTCCTACAATGAGCAGTTCTTC
>TRBV9|TRBJ2-7|-|-
CASSVGLSTYEQYF
TGTGCCAGCAGCGTAGGACTATCGACCTACGAGCAGTACTTC
>TRBV14|TRBJ2-5|-|-
CASSQPLVGAQETQYF
TGTGCCAGCAGCCAACCTCTGGTGGGGGCTCAAGAGACCCAGTACTTC
>TRBV4-2|TRBJ1-5|-|-
CASSQARTVNQPQHF
TGTGCCAGCAGCCAAGCTCGAACCGTCAATCAGCCCCAGCATTTT
>TRBV6-6|TRBJ2-3|-|-
CASLSGYRSTDTQYF
TGTGCCAGTCTGAGCGGGTATAGATCCACAGATACGCAGTATTTT
>TRBV28|TRBJ1-6|-|-
CATKTEARSPLHF
TGTGCCACGAAGACAGAGGCCCGTTCACCCCTCCACTTT
>TRBV10-3|TRBJ1-2|-|-
CAISEEGLLYYGYTF
TGTGCCATCAGCGAGGAGGGGCTCCTGTACTATGGCTACACCTTC
>TRBV5-8|TRBJ1-1|once|-
CASSNGPDTEAFF
TGTGCCAGCAGCAACGGACCGGACACTGAAGCTTTCTTT
>TRBV25-1|TRBJ2-2|-|-
CASSDRGRDTGELFF
TGTGCCAGCAGTGACAGGGGAAGAGACACCGGGGAGCTGTTTTTT
>TRBV6-5|TRBJ2-1|-|-
CASTPGGLGALEQFF
TGTGCCAGCACCCCCGGCGGCCTGGGGGCACTTGAGCAGTTCTTC
>TRBV27|TRBJ1-5|-|-
CASSSLPYSNQPQHF
TGTGCCAGCAGTTCCCTTCCGTATAGCAATCAGCCCCAGCATTTT
>TRBV4-1|TRBJ2-5|once|-
CASSHPSAGEGETQYF
TGCGCCAGCAGCCATCCTTCAGCGGGTGAGGGGGAGACCCAGTACTTC
>TRBV13|TRBJ2-2|-|-
CASSFAVTGELFF
TGTGCCAGCAGCTTCGCAGTCACTGGGGAGCTGTTTTTT
>TRBV28|TRBJ2-7|-|-
CASSPQDALYEQYF
TGTGCCAGCAGTCCTCAGGACGCACTCTACGAGCAGTACTTC
>TRBV5-6|TRBJ2-7|-|-
CASSLVRSSYEQYF
TGTGCCAGCAGCTTGGTCCGGAGCTCCTACGAGCAGTACTTC
>TRBV19|TRBJ1-4|-|-
CASKMRANEKLFF
TGTGCCAGTAAAATGAGAGCTAATGAAAAACTGTTTTTT
>TRBV6-1|TRBJ1-5|-|-
CASSEGSAGIQPQHF
TGTGCCAGCAGTGAAGGGTCTGCGGGGATCCAGCCCCAGCATTTT